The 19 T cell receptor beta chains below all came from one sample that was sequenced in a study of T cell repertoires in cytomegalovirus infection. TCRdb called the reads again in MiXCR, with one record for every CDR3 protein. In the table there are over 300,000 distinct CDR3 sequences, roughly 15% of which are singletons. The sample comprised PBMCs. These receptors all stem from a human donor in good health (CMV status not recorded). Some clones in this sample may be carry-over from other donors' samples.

The CDR3 reads CASSYSGASDQPQHF. CDR3 coding DNA: TGTGCCAGCAGTTACTCGGGGGCTTCGGATCAGCCCCAGCATTTT. The chain links TRBV6-5 to TRBJ1-5; a possible D gene is TRBD1 (6 bases). Germline-derived CDR1 and CDR2 are MNHEY and SVGAGI. The V and J ends lost 0 bases and 5 bases respectively, with 11 bases between them. CDR3 length equals 15 residues.

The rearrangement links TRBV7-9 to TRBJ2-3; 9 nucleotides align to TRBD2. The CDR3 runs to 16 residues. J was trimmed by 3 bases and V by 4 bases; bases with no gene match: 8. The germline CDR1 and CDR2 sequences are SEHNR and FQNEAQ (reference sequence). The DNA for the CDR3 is TGTGCCAGCAGCTCGCCGGGACTAGCAATAACAGATACGCAGTATTTT. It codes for CASSSPGLAITDTQYF.

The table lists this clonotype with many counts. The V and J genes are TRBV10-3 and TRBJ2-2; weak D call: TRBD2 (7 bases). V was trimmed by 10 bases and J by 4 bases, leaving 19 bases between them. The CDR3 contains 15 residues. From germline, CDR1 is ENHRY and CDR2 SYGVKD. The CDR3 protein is CANSRLGGPTGELFF. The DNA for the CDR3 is TGTGCCAATTCGAGGCTCGGGGGGCCCACCGGGGAGCTGTTTTTT.

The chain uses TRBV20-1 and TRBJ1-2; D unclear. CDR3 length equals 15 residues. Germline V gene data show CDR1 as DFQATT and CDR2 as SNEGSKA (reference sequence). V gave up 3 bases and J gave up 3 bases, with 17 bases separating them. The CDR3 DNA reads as TGCAGTGCTAGGTTTCTAATGCAGAGCTACTATGGCTACACCTTC. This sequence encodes CSARFLMQSYYGYTF.

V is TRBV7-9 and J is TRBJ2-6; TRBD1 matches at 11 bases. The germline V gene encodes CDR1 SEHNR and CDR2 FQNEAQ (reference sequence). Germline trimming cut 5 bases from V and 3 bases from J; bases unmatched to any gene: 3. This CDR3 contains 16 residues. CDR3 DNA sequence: TGTGCCAGCAGCCCGGGACAGGGGGTTGGGGCCAACGTCCTGACTTTC. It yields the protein CASSPGQGVGANVLTF.

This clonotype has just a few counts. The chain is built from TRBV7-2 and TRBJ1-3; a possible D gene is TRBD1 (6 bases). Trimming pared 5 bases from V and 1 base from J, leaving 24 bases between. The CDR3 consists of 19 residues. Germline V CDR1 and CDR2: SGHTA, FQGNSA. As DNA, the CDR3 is TGTGCCAGCAGCCCCTACGGGGGCGCCTTTCCAGGGTCTGGAAACACCATATATTTT. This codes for CASSPYGGAFPGSGNTIYF.

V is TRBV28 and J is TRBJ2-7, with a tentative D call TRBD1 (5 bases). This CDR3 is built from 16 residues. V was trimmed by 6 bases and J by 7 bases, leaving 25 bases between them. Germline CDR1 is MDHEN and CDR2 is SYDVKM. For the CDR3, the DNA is TGTGCCAGCAGCTCAAACGCCTGGGGCTACTCCTGGGAGCAGTACTTC. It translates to CASSSNAWGYSWEQYF.

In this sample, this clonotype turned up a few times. The CDR3 DNA reads TGTGCCAGCAGCCACGGGCGGGGGGTCGAATATACGCAGTATTTT. It is translated as CASSHGRGVEYTQYF. V and J are TRBV6-5 and TRBJ2-3; 8 nucleotides align to TRBD2. After removal of 6 bases from V and 7 bases from J, the junction contained 12 bases not matched to a gene. The CDR3 sequence is 15 residues long. The germline gives CDR1 MNHEY, CDR2 SVGAGI.

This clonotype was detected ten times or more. For the CDR3, the DNA is TGTGCCAGCAGCTTAGACCCGGACACCGGGGAGCTGTTTTTT. It codes for CASSLDPDTGELFF. The chain combines TRBV7-2 with TRBJ2-2; D remains unclear. This CDR3 has 14 amino acids. With 1 base removed from V and 3 bases from J, the gap between germline ends came to 6 bases. Per the germline V gene, CDR1 is SGHTA and CDR2 is FQGNSA.

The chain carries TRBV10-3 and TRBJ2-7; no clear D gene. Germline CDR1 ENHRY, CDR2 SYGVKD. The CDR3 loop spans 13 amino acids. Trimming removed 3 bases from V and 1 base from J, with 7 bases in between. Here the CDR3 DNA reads TGTGCCATCAGTGAAAGACCGTCCTACGAGCAGTACTTC. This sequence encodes CAISERPSYEQYF.

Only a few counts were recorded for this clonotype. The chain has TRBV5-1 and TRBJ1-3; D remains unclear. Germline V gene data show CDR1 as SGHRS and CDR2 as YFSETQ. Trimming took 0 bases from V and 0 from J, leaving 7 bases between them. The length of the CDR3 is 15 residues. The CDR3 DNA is TGCGCCAGCAGCTTGGAATCTGGCTCTGGAAACACCATATATTTT. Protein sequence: CASSLESGSGNTIYF.

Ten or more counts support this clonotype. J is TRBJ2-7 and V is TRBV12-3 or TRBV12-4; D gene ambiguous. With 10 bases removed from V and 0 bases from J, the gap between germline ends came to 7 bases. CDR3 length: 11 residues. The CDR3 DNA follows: TGTGCCACCGGCAGCTCCTACGAGCAGTACTTC. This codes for CATGSSYEQYF.

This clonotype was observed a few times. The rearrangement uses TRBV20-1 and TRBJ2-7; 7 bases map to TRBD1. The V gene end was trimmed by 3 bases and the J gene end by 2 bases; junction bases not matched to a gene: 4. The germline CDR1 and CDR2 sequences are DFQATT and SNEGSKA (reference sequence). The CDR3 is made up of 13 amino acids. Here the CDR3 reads CSARSGQTYEQYF. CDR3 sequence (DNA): TGCAGTGCTAGGTCGGGACAGACCTACGAGCAGTACTTC.

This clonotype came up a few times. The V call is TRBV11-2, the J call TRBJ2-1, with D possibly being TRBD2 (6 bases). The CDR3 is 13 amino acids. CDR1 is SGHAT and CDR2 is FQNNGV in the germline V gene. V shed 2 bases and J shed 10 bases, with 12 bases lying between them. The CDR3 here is CASSLINSGEQFF. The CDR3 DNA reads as TGTGCCAGCAGCTTAATCAATAGCGGCGAGCAGTTCTTC.

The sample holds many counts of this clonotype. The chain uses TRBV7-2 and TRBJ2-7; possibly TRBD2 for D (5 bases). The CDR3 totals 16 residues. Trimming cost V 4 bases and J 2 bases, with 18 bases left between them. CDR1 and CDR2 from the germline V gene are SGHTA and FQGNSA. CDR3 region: CASSSPSRVDTYEQYF. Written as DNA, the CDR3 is TGTGCCAGCAGCTCACCCTCGAGGGTAGACACCTACGAGCAGTACTTC. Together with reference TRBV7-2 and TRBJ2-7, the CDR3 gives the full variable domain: GAGVSQSPSNKVTEKGKDVELRCDPISGHTALYWYRQSLGQGLEFLIYFQGNSAPDKSGLPSDRFSAERTGGSVSTLTIQRTQQEDSAVYLCASSSPSRVDTYEQYFGPGTRLTVT.

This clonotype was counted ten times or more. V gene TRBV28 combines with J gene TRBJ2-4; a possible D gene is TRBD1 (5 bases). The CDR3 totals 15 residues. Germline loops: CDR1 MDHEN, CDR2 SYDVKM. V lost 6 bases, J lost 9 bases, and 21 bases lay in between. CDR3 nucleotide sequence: TGTGCCAGCAGCTTAAACCGGCAGGGAAAGGTCATTCAGTACTTC. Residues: CASSLNRQGKVIQYF.

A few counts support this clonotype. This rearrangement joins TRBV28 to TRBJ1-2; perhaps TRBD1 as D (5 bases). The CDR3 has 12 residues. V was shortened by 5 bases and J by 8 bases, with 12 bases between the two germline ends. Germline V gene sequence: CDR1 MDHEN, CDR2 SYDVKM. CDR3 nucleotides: TGTGCCAGCAGTGCCGGGGGTTCCGGCTACACCTTC. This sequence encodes CASSAGGSGYTF.

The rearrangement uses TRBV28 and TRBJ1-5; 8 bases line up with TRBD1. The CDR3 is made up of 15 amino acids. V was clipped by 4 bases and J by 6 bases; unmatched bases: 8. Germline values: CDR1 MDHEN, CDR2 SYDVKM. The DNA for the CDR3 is TGTGCCAGCAGTTCGGCGGGACAGGTCTCTCAGCCCCAGCATTTT. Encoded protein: CASSSAGQVSQPQHF. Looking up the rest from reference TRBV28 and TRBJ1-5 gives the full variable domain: DVKVTQSSRYLVKRTGEKVFLECVQDMDHENMFWYRQDPGLGLRLIYFSYDVKMKEKGDIPEGYSVSREKKERFSLILESASTNQTSMYLCASSSAGQVSQPQHFGDGTRLSIL.

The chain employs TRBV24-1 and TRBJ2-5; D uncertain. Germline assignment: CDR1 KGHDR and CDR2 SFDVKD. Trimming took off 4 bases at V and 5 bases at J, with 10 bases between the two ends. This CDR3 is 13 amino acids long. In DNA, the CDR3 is TGTGCCACCAGTGAACCCTCTTTCGAGACCCAGTACTTC. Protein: CATSEPSFETQYF.